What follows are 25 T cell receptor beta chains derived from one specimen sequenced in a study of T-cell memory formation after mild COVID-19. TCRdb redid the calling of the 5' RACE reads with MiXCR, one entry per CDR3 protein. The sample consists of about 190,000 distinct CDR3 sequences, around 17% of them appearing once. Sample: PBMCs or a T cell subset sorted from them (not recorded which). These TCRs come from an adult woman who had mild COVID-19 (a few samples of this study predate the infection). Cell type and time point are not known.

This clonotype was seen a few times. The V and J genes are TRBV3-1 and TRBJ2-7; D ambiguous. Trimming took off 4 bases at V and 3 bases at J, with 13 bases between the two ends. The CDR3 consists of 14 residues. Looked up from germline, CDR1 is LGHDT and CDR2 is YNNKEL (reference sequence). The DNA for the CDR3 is TGTGCCAGCAGCCTCAGATCTGGCGGCTACGAGCAGTACTTC. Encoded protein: CASSLRSGGYEQYF.

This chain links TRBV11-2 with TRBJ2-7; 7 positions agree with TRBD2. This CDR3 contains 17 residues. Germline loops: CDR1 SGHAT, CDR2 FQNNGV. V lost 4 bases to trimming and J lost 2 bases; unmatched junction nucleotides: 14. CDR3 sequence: CASSYSSGTPQAYEQYF. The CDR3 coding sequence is TGTGCCAGCAGCTACTCTAGCGGAACCCCCCAAGCCTACGAGCAGTACTTC.

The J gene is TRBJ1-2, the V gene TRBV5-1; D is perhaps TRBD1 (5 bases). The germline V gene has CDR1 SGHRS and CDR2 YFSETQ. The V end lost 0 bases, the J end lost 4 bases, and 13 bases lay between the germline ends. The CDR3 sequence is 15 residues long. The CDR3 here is CASSLGQGGSYGYTF. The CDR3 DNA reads TGCGCCAGCAGCTTGGGGCAGGGCGGGTCCTATGGCTACACCTTC.

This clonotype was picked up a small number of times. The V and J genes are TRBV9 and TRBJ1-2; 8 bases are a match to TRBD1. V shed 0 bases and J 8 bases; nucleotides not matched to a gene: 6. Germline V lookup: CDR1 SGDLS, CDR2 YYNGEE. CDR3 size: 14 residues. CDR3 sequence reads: CASSVVSGGAGYTF. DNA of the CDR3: TGTGCCAGCAGCGTAGTTTCAGGGGGCGCGGGCTACACCTTC.

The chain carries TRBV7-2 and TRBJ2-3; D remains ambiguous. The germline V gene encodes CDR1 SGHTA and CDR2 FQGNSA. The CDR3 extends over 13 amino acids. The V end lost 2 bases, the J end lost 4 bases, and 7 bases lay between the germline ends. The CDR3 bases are TGTGCCAGCAGCTTATTTAGAGCAGATACGCAGTATTTT. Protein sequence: CASSLFRADTQYF.

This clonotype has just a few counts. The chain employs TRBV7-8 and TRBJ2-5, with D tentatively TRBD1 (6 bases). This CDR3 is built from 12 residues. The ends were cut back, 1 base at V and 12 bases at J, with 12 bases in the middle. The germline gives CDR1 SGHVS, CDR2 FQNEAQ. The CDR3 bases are TGTGCCAGCAGCTTAGTACAGGGTCAGAAGTACTTC. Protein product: CASSLVQGQKYF. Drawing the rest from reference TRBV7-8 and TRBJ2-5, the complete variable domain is GAGVSQSPRYKVAKRGQDVALRCDPISGHVSLFWYQQALGQGPEFLTYFQNEAQLDKSGLPSDRFFAERPEGSVSTLKIQRTQQEDSAVYLCASSLVQGQKYFGPGTRLLVL.

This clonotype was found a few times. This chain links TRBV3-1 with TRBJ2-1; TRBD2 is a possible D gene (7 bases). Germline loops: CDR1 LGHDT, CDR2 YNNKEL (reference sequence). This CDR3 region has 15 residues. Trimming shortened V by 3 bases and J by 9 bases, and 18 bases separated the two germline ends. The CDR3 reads CASSQGRGGLGEQFF. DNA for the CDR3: TGTGCCAGCAGCCAGGGGAGGGGGGGCCTCGGTGAGCAGTTCTTC.

The CDR3 region is CASSLRVISLTDTQYF. CDR3 coding DNA: TGTGCCAGCAGTTTACGGGTCATAAGTCTCACAGATACGCAGTATTTT. The gene calls are TRBV12-3 or TRBV12-4 and TRBJ2-3; D not certain. V was shortened by 2 bases and J by 2 bases, with 14 bases between the two germline ends. The CDR3 contains 16 residues.

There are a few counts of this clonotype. The CDR3 region is CSVDQGGNTIYF. CDR3 sequence (DNA): TGCAGCGTTGATCAGGGTGGAAACACCATATATTTT. The V call is TRBV29-1, the J call TRBJ1-3, with D possibly matching TRBD1 (5 bases). Germline V gene data show CDR1 as SQVTM and CDR2 as ANQGSEA. The CDR3 sequence is 12 residues long. V lost 3 bases and J 3 bases, leaving 6 bases between the germline ends. Based on the CDR3 plus reference TRBV29-1 and TRBJ1-3, the full variable domain is SAVISQKPSRDICQRGTSLTIQCQVDSQVTMMFWYRQQPGQSLTLIATANQGSEATYESGFVIDKFPISRPNLTFSTLTVSNMSPEDSSIYLCSVDQGGNTIYFGEGSWLTVV.

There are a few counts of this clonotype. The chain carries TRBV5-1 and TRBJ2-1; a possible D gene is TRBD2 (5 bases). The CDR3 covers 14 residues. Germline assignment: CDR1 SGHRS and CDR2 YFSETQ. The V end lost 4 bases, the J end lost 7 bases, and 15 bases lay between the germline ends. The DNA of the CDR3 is TGCGCCAGCAGCACCGGAGGCTATCGGAATGAGCAGTTCTTC. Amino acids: CASSTGGYRNEQFF.

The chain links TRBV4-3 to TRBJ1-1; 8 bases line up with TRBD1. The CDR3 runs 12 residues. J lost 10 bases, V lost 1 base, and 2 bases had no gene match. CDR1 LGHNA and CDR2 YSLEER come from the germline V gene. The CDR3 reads CASSQGQGRAFF. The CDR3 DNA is TGCGCCAGCAGCCAAGGACAGGGGAGAGCTTTCTTT.

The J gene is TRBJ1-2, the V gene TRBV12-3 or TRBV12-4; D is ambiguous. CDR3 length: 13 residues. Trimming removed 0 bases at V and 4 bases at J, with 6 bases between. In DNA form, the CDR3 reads TGTGCCAGCAGTTTAGCGGGCCTCTATGGCTACACCTTC. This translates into CASSLAGLYGYTF.

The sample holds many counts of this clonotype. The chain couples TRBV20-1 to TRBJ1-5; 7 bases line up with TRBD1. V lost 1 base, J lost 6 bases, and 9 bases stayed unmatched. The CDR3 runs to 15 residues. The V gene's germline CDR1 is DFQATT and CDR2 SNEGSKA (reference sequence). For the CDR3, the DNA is TGCAGTGCTAGAGTTGGGTCAGGGGGAAGTCAGCCCCAGCATTTT. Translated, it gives CSARVGSGGSQPQHF.

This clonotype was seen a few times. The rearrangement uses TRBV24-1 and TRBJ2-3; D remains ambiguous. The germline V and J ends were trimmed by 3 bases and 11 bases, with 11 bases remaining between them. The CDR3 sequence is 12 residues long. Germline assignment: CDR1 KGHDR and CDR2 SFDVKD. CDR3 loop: CATSDARQGQYF. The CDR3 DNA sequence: TGTGCCACCAGTGATGCGAGACAAGGGCAGTATTTT.

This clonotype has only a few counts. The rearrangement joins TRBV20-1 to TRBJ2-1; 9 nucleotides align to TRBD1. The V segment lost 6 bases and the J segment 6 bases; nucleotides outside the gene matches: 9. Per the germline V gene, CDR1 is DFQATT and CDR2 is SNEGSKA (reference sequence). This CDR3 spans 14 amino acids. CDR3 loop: CSANPGTGINEQFF. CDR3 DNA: TGCAGTGCGAATCCCGGGACAGGGATCAATGAGCAGTTCTTC.

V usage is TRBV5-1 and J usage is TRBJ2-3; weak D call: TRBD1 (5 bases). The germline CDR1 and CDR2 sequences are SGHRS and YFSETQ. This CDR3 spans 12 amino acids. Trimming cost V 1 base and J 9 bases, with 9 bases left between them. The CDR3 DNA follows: TGCGCCAGCAGCTTGAGCGCAGGGACGCAGTATTTT. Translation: CASSLSAGTQYF. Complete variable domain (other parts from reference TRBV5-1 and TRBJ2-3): KAGVTQTPRYLIKTRGQQVTLSCSPISGHRSVSWYQQTPGQGLQFLFEYFSETQRNKGNFPGRFSGRQFSNSRSEMNVSTLELGDSALYLCASSLSAGTQYFGPGTRLTVL.

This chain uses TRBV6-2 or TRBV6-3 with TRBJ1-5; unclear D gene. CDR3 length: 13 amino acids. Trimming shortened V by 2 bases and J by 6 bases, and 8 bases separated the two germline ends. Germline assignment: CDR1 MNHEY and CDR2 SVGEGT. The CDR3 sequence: CASSYRRGQPQHF. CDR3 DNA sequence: TGTGCCAGCAGTTACCGGCGGGGTCAGCCCCAGCATTTT.

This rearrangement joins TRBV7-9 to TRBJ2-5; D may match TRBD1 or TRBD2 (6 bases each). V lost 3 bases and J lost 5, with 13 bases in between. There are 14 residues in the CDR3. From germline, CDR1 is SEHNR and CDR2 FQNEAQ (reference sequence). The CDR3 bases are TGTGCCAGCAGCTTTTTCGGGGGCCGGGAGACCCAGTACTTC. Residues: CASSFFGGRETQYF.

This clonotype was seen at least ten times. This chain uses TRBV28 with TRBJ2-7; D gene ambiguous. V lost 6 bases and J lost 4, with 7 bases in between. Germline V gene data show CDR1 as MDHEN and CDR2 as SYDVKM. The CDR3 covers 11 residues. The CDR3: CASSFGYEQYF. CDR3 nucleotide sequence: TGTGCCAGCAGCTTTGGGTACGAGCAGTACTTC. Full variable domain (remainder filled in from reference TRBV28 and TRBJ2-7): DVKVTQSSRYLVKRTGEKVFLECVQDMDHENMFWYRQDPGLGLRLIYFSYDVKMKEKGDIPEGYSVSREKKERFSLILESASTNQTSMYLCASSFGYEQYFGPGTRLTVT.

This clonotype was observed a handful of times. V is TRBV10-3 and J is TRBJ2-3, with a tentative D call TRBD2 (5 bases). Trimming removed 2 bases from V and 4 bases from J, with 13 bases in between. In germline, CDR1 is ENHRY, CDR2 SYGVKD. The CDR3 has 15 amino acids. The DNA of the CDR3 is TGTGCCATCAGTGAGCCCCGGAGGAGCCCAGATACGCAGTATTTT. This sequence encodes CAISEPRRSPDTQYF.

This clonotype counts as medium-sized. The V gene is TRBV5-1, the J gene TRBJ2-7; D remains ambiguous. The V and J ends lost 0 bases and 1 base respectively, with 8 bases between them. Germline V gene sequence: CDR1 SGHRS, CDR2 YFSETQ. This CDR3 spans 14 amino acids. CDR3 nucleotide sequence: TGCGCCAGCAGCTTGGAGCCGGAGTCCTACGAGCAGTACTTC. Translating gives CASSLEPESYEQYF.

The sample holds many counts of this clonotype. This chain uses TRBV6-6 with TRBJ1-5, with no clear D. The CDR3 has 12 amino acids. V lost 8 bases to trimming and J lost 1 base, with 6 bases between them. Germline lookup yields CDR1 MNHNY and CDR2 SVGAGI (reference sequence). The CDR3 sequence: CASSASNQPQHF. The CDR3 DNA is TGTGCCAGCTCAGCCAGCAATCAGCCCCAGCATTTT.

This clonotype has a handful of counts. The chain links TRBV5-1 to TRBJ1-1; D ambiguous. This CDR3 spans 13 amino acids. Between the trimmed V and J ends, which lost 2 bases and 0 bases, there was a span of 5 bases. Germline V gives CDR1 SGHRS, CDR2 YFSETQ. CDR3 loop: CASSLRLNTEAFF. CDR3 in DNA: TGCGCCAGCAGCTTACGGTTGAACACTGAAGCTTTCTTT.

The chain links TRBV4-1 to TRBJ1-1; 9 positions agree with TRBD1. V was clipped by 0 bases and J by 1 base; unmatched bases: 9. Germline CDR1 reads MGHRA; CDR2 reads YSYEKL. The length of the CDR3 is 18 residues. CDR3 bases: TGCGCCAGCAGCCAAGATGGGCTACCGGACAGGGGGAACACTGAAGCTTTCTTT. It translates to CASSQDGLPDRGNTEAFF.

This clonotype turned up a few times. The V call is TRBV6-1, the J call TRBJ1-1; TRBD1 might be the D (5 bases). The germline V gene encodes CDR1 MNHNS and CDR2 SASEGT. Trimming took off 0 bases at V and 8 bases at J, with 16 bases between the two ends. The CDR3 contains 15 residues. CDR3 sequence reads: CASSEAAGSKSEAFF. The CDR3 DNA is TGTGCCAGCAGTGAAGCGGCAGGGAGTAAATCCGAAGCTTTCTTT.